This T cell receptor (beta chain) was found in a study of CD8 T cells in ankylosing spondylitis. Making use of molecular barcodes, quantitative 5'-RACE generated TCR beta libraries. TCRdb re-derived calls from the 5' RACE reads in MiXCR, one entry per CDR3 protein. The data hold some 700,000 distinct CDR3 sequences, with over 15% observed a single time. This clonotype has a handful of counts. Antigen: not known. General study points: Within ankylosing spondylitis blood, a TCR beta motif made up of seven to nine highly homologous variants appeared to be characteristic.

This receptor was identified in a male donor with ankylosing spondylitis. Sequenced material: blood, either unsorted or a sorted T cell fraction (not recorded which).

The CDR3 coding sequence is TGTGCCAGCAGCTCCTACGGACAGGCTGAAGCTTTCTTT. This sequence encodes CASSSYGQAEAFF. The V and J genes are TRBV13 and TRBJ1-1; 7 bases fit TRBD1. The V gene's germline CDR1 is PRHDT and CDR2 FYEKMQ (reference sequence). This CDR3 region has 13 residues. J gave up 6 bases and V 4 bases, and 5 bases lay outside the gene matches.